These 5 T cell receptor beta chains were sequenced from one sample in a study of cytomegalovirus exposure and HLA in healthy donors. Vbeta (60) and Jbeta (13) primers were used in the PCR. Sequenced by immunoSEQ multiplex PCR; TCRdb stores in-frame clones only, minus some. The sample records roughly 60,000 clones, 65% to 80% being singletons. Sequencing was done on a sample of PBMCs. These receptor sequences come from a young woman in good health and CMV-seronegative.

Concerning this clone itself: This specimen includes other DNA sequences encoding the same CDR3. This chain's CDR3 is CASSLLAGGGADTQYF. CDR3 in DNA: TGTGCCAGCAGCTTGTTAGCGGGGGGCGGTGCAGATACGCAGTATTTT. The chain links TRBV5-4 to TRBJ2-3; 10 bases are a match to TRBD2. The CDR3 is made up of 16 amino acids. Germline V CDR1 and CDR2: SGHNT, YYREEE (reference sequence). After removal of 1 base from V and 4 bases from J, the junction contained 6 bases not matched to a gene.

Comments on this clone: Within the sample, other DNA sequences also encode this same CDR3. J is TRBJ1-5 and V is TRBV7-6, with 8 nucleotides matching TRBD1. Germline V gives CDR1 SGHVS, CDR2 FNYEAQ. With V trimmed by 4 bases and J by 2 bases, 1 base remained unmatched. CDR3 length: 14 residues. The CDR3 loop is CASSSGQGNQPQHF. The CDR3 bases are TGTGCCAGCAGCTCGGGACAGGGCAATCAGCCCCAGCATTTT.

This rearrangement joins TRBV9 to TRBJ2-5; 8 nucleotides match TRBD1. CDR3 length: 17 residues. Germline V gene sequence: CDR1 SGDLS, CDR2 YYNGEE. V shed 0 bases, J shed 2 bases, and the junction held 9 bases outside the gene matches. CDR3 sequence reads: CASSVGRQGTSQETQYF. CDR3 nucleotides: TGTGCCAGCAGCGTAGGTAGACAGGGGACATCACAAGAGACCCAGTACTTC.

This sequence joins TRBV10-1 and TRBJ2-1; no reliable D call. Trimming cost V 2 bases and J 3 bases, with 5 bases left between them. The CDR3 covers 13 residues. The germline CDR1 and CDR2 sequences are WNHNN and SYGVQD (reference sequence). The CDR3 protein is CASSETGYNEQFF. The CDR3, as DNA: TGCGCCAGCAGTGAGACGGGCTACAATGAGCAGTTCTTC.

Comments on this clone: The junction differs from germline at one of its ends, possibly a read error. V usage is TRBV15 and J usage is TRBJ2-2; D may be TRBD2 (7 bases). Germline CDR1 is LNHNV and CDR2 is YYDKDF (reference sequence). The CDR3 runs to 15 residues. In DNA form, the CDR3 reads TGTGCCACCAGGGGGGGGCAGGGGAACCCCGGGGAGCTGTTTTTT. This translates into CATRGGQGNPGELFF.